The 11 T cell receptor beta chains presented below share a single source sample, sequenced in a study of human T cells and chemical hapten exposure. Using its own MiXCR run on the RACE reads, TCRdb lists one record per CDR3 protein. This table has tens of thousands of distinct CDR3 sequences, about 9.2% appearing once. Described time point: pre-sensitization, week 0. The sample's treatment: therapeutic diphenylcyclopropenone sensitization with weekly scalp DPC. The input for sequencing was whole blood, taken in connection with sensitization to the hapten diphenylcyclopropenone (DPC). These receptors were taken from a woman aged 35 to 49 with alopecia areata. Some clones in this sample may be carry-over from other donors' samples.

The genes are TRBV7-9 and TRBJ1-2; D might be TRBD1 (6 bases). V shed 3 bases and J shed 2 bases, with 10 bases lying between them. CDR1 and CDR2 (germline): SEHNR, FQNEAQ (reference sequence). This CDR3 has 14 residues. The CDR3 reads CASSFRTGNYGYTF. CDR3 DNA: TGTGCCAGCAGCTTCCGAACAGGGAACTATGGCTACACCTTC. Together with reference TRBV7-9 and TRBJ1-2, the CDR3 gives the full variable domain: DTGVSQNPRHKITKRGQNVTFRCDPISEHNRLYWYRQTLGQGPEFLTYFQNEAQLEKSRLLSDRFSAERPKGSFSTLEIQRTEQGDSAMYLCASSFRTGNYGYTFGSGTRLTVV.

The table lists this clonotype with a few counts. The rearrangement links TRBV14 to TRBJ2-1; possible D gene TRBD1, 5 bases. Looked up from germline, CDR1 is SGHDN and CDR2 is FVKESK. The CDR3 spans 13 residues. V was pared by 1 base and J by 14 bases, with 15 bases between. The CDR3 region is CASSQGGKGWKFF. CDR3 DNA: TGTGCCAGCAGCCAAGGTGGGAAGGGGTGGAAGTTCTTC.

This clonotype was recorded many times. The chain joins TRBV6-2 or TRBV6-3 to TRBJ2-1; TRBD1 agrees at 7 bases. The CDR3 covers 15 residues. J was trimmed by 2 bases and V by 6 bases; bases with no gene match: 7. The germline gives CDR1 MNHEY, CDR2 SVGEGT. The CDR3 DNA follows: TGTGCCAGCAGCTCCGGACAGGATACCTACAATGAGCAGTTCTTC. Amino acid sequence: CASSSGQDTYNEQFF.

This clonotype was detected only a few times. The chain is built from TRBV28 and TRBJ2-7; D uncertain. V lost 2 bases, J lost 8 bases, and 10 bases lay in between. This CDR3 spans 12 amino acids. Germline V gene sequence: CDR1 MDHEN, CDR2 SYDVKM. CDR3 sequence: CASSLAQRKQYF. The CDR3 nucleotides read TGTGCCAGCAGTTTAGCCCAACGCAAGCAGTACTTC.

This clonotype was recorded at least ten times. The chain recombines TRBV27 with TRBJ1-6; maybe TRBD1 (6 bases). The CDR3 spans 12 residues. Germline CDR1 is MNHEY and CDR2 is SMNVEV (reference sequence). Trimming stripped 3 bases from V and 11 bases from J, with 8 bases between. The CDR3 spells CASSFGQTPLHF. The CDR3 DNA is TGTGCCAGCAGTTTCGGACAGACACCCCTCCACTTT.

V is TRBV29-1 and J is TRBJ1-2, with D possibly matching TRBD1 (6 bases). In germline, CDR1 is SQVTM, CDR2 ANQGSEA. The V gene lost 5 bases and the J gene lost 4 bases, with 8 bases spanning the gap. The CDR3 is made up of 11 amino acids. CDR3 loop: CSVPGVYGYTF. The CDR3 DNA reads TGCAGCGTTCCAGGGGTCTATGGCTACACCTTC.

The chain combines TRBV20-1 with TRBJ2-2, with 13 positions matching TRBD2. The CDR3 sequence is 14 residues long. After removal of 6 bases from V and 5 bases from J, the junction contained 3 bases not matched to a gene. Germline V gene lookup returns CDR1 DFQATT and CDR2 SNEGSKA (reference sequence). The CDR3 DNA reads TGCAGTGCCCGGGGACTAGCGGGGACCGGGGAGCTGTTTTTT. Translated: CSARGLAGTGELFF.

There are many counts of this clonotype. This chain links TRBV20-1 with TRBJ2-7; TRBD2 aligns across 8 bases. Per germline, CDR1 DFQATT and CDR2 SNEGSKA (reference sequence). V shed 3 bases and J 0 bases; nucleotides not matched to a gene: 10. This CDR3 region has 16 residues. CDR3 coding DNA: TGCAGTGCTAGCGGGGGGGAATTATGGAGCTCCTACGAGCAGTACTTC. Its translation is CSASGGELWSSYEQYF.

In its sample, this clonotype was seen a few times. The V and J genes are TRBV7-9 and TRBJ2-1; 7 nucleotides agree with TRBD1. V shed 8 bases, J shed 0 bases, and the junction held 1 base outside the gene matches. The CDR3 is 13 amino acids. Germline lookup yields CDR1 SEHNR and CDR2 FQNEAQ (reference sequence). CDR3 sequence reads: CASGTASYNEQFF. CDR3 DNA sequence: TGTGCCAGCGGGACAGCCTCCTACAATGAGCAGTTCTTC.

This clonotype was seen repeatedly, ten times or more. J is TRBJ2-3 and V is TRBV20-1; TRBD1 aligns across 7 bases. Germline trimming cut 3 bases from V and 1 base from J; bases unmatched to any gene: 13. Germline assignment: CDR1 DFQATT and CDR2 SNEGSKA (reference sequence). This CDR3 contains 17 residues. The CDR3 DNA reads TGCAGTGCTAGCGCCCCCTACAGGGGTCTCGGCACAGATACGCAGTATTTT. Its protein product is CSASAPYRGLGTDTQYF.

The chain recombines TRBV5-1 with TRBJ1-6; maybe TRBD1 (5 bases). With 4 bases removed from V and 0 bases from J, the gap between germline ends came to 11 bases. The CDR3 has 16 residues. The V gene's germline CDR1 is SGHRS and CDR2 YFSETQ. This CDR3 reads CASSPGHSSYNSPLHF. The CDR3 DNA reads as TGCGCCAGCAGCCCGGGGCACAGCTCCTATAATTCACCCCTCCACTTT.